This T cell receptor (beta chain) was captured in a study of naive and memory T cell subsets (dated by TCRdb to 2017 to 2019). Study-wide context: Sorted naive and memory T cell subsets from peripheral blood were analyzed in the study using a UMI-based, open-source pipeline for TCR alpha and beta sequencing. IgG serology results and the functional CMV T cell responses were in complete agreement. RNA was DNase-treated and reverse transcribed with TCR constant-region primers, mostly using SuperScript III. General findings and caveats noted by the study authors: RNA-based TCR counts may be affected by expression changes linked to T cell activation and differentiation. The repertoire findings for the naive and memory subsets could not be validated against a ground truth, as none was available. After error correction, over 85% of naive TCR sequences appeared only once, giving much steeper abundance distributions than memory subsets. A few larger clonotypes were found in naive repertoires, especially CD8, and these larger clonotypes were possibly memory cells re-expressing CD45RA. Gini index rose and Shannon and inverse Simpson diversity fell from naive through CM, EM and EMRA in both CD4 and CD8 cells. A clonotype was defined as a single alpha or beta chain sequence rather than as a paired alpha/beta receptor. TCR abundance followed a power law with an exponent that was different for naive and memory subsets but consistent across the three individuals.

Library preparation used UMI-ligation and nested PCR. The beta constant-region primer was an equimolar mix of two oligonucleotides covering both TRBC1 and TRBC2. Four rounds of PCR, combining the SP2 primer with nested alpha and beta constant-region primers, were used to amplify the ligated cDNA. A single-stranded oligonucleotide carrying the SP2 primer and a 12-nucleotide UMI was ligated to the 3' end of the cDNA by T4 RNA ligase 1. The ligation reaction was kept at 16 degrees C for roughly 18-25 hours. PCR2 was usually performed as a SYBR Green qPCR and halted at a preset threshold so that over-amplification would not occur. Apart from the first purification, every purification step used Agencourt AMPure XP magnetic beads. Libraries were quantified by Qubit and checked on a TapeStation, where a main peak was expected near 650 bp. The pooled libraries were sequenced on an Illumina MiSeq using v2 2x251 paired-end kits, which usually yielded roughly 0.95-2.2 million reads per sample. Libraries were pooled at approximately 4 nM per sample, and about 4.5-7% PhiX was added to improve cluster recognition. In the source study's methods: Decombinator assigned V and J genes to Demultiplexor-processed FASTQ reads by tag matching, allowing a single base-pair mismatch. Collapsinator relied on UMIs to fix sequencing errors as well as frequency errors caused by PCR heterogeneity. TCRs were translated and CDR3s were extracted from the conserved cysteine to the FGXG phenylalanine by CDR3Translator, with non-productive sequences being flagged. Gini, Shannon entropy and inverse Simpson indices were calculated on repertoires that had been subsampled to equal numbers of UMI-defined TCRs. Within the linear range, a power law was fitted by maximum likelihood to the distributions of clonotype abundance. For one naive CD8 sample, the pipeline and MIGEC produced similar UMI counts, unique TCR numbers and clonal distributions. In one analysis, naive TCRs also found in any memory subset of the same donor were removed from the naive repertoire. The repertoires were searched for approximately 7,000 CMV-associated CDR3 sequences that had been compiled from VDJdb and a published dataset. In TCRdb, the public reads were trimmed at Q25 with fastp and aligned with MiXCR, with productive beta chains retained. Each CDR3 protein gets just one entry, which takes the most common genes and DNA from the rows behind it. The V and J calls follow TCRdb's processing rather than the paper's. The sample table lists approximately 100,000 distinct CDR3 sequences, about 14% of them with a count of one. The ten largest clonotypes hold around 2.7% of the sample.

Separate amplification of TCR alpha and beta chain libraries was performed from the second PCR step onward. To determine each donor's CMV status, fresh PBMCs were stimulated overnight with CMV viral lysate, and IFNgamma production from CD4+ T cells was then assessed. Miltenyi beads were used first to positively select CD4 T cells, and CD8 T cells were then positively selected from the CD4-negative fraction. After staining for CD3, CD4, CD8, CD45RA, CD27 and a live/dead dye, cells were sorted on a BD Aria II into four subsets based on CD45RA and CD27. Blood came from a few healthy volunteers, each fractionated into CD4 and CD8 T cells and then into four differentiation subsets. Approximately 120 ml of peripheral blood was collected from each donor, and PBMC were isolated by Ficoll-Paque PLUS density-gradient centrifugation. Sorted cells were lysed in RLT buffer, and RNA was extracted with a Qiagen RNeasy kit and stored at -80°C.

This clonotype was detected many times. Its specific antigen is unknown. Base qualities were left out, and no much larger clone turns up one base away. The sequencing sample was made of naive CD8+ T cells from blood. Taken with the paper, the label for cell subset or site translates to: naive T cells, CD45RA high CD27+. The sequence derives from a human donor in good health.

The DNA sequence follows: TGTGCCACCAGCACTCAACGGACAGGGGGCGCTTACGGCTACACCTTC. Translated, it gives CATSTQRTGGAYGYTF. Recombination connected TRBV15 to TRBJ1-2; TRBD1 matches 11 bases in the middle. Germline trimming: 4 bases from V, 8 bases from J; junction bases outside gene matches: 12. The CDR3 has 16 amino acids, counting the end cysteine and phenylalanine. Only the CDR3 region is kept as DNA, spanning 48 bases read in frame from base 1. CDR1 is given as LNHNV and CDR2 as YYDKDF, both from the germline V gene (reference sequence). With the rest looked up from the reference TRBV15 and TRBJ1-2 genes rather than sequenced, the full variable domain is DAMVIQNPRYQVTQFGKPVTLSCSQTLNHNVMYWYQQKSSQAPKLLFHYYDKDFNNEADTPDNFQSRRPNTSFCFLDIRSPGLGDTAMYLCATSTQRTGGAYGYTFGSGTRLTVV.